This TCR beta chain was sequenced in a study of cytomegalovirus exposure and HLA in healthy donors. At the level of the study: According to later analysis, the same platform produced the 90 to 150 validation and several hundred first-cohort repertoires.

Donors came from a validation cohort of 95 to 150 subjects, distinct from the first 666-subject cohort. Study-wide findings and caveats: Researchers reported that a few CMV-associated chains were confirmed in vitro as CMV antigen-specific. According to the study, 150 to 200 TCR beta chains were cytomegalovirus-associated.

There are a few counts of this clone. Its cognate antigen is unknown. Profiled with immunoSEQ multiplex PCR; TCRdb holds only in-frame clones, not every one. Among some 170,000 clones listed, roughly 86% were seen once. Germline assignment: CDR1 DFQATT and CDR2 SNEGSKA (reference sequence). V was pared by 6 bases and J by 7 bases, with 10 bases between. The CDR3 is 11 amino acids. The rearrangement joins TRBV20-1 to TRBJ2-1; D possibly corresponds to TRBD1 (5 bases). The sequenced material came from PBMCs. This TCR was recovered from a man aged 18-30 years in good health and CMV-seropositive. The chain's CDR3 is CSAPWTNEQFF. The DNA of the CDR3 is TGCAGTGCCCCGTGGACAAATGAGCAGTTCTTC.